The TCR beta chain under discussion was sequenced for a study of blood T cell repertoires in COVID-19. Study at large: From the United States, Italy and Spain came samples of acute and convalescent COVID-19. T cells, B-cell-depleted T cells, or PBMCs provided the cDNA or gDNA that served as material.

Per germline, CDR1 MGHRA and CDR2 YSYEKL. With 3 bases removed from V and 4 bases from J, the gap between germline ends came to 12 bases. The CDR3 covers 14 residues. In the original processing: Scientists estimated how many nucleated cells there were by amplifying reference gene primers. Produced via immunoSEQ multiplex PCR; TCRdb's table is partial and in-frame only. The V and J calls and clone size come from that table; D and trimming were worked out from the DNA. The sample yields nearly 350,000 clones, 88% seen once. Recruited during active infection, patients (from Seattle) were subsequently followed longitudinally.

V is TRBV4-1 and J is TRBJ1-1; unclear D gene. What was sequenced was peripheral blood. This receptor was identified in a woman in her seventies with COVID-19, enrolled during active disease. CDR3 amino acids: CASSQVLRPTEAFF. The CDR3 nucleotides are TGCGCCAGCAGCCAGGTCTTGCGGCCCACTGAAGCTTTCTTT.